The 26 T cell receptor beta chains given below trace back to one sample, sequenced in a study of T cells after yellow fever vaccination. TCRdb passed the 5' RACE reads through MiXCR, listing each CDR3 protein once. This sample has approximately 61,000 distinct CDR3 sequences, with approximately 7% found just once. Source: CD8+ T cells sorted from PBMCs, taken on the day of the first yellow fever vaccination. These TCRs come from a man aged 18 to 29 who received the YFV17D yellow fever vaccine.

The table lists this clonotype with many counts. The chain combines TRBV10-3 with TRBJ2-2; D perhaps matches TRBD1 (7 bases). Per germline, CDR1 ENHRY and CDR2 SYGVKD. V lost 8 bases to trimming and J lost 2 bases, with 21 bases between them. CDR3 length: 17 amino acids. DNA of the CDR3: TGTGCCATCGGAGGGAAATCCGGACAGGATAACACCGGGGAGCTGTTTTTT. Translated, it gives CAIGGKSGQDNTGELFF.

The chain has TRBV7-8 and TRBJ2-3, with 7 positions matching TRBD2. The CDR3 length is 16 residues. V shed 0 bases and J 0 bases; nucleotides not matched to a gene: 3. Germline CDR1 is SGHVS and CDR2 is FQNEAQ. The CDR3 sequence is CASSLAPGGSTDTQYF. CDR3 in DNA: TGTGCCAGCAGCTTAGCGCCGGGGGGAAGCACAGATACGCAGTATTTT.

Many counts were recorded for this clonotype. The genes are TRBV7-8 and TRBJ2-2; D possibly matches TRBD1 or TRBD2 (5 bases each). Germline lookup yields CDR1 SGHVS and CDR2 FQNEAQ. This CDR3 has 16 amino acids. Trimming cost V 5 bases and J 1 base, with 14 bases left between them. CDR3 sequence: CASSNRDRLNTGELFF. The DNA of the CDR3 is TGTGCCAGCAGCAATCGGGACCGACTGAACACCGGGGAGCTGTTTTTT.

The chain joins TRBV14 to TRBJ1-6; 8 nucleotides align to TRBD1. Per germline, CDR1 SGHDN and CDR2 FVKESK. Trimming at V came to 0 bases and at J to 4 bases, leaving 8 bases not matched to a gene. CDR3 size: 18 residues. In nucleotides, the CDR3 is TGTGCCAGCAGCCAAGACGGTTTCCAGGGGGCTTATAATTCACCCCTCCACTTT. It codes for CASSQDGFQGAYNSPLHF.

The gene calls are TRBV11-2 and TRBJ2-1; maybe TRBD2 (6 bases). V lost 2 bases to trimming and J lost 5 bases, with 16 bases between them. Per the germline V gene, CDR1 is SGHAT and CDR2 is FQNNGV. This CDR3 has 16 amino acids. The CDR3 region is CASSLPELAVNNEQFF. The CDR3 DNA sequence: TGTGCCAGCAGCTTACCCGAACTAGCCGTGAACAATGAGCAGTTCTTC.

This clonotype has at least ten counts. The V gene is TRBV24-1, the J gene TRBJ2-5; D may be TRBD1 or TRBD2 (5 bases each). Germline values: CDR1 KGHDR, CDR2 SFDVKD. This CDR3 spans 14 amino acids. Trimming took 1 base from V and 4 from J, leaving 9 bases between them. CDR3 amino acids: CATSDLWDLETQYF. The CDR3 DNA reads TGTGCCACCAGTGATTTATGGGACCTAGAGACCCAGTACTTC.

This clonotype was recorded many times. The V call is TRBV4-3, the J call TRBJ2-2, with 8 bases aligning to TRBD2. CDR3 length equals 14 residues. Germline CDR1 is LGHNA and CDR2 is YSLEER. V lost 0 bases, J lost 7 bases, and 1 base stayed unmatched. The DNA of the CDR3 is TGCGCCAGCAGCCAAGAACTAGCGGACGGGGAGCTGTTTTTT. Residues: CASSQELADGELFF.

This clonotype has only a few counts. The gene calls are TRBV27 and TRBJ2-1, with TRBD2 matching over 8 bases. With 3 bases clipped from V and 3 bases from J, the junction kept 10 bases outside the gene matches. The CDR3 has 17 residues. Germline V gene lookup returns CDR1 MNHEY and CDR2 SMNVEV (reference sequence). CDR3 amino acids: CASSFLSGGLNYNEQFF. Here the CDR3 DNA reads TGTGCCAGCAGTTTTCTCTCGGGAGGGCTTAACTACAATGAGCAGTTCTTC.

The J gene is TRBJ2-3, the V gene TRBV20-1, with unresolved D. Germline CDR1 DFQATT, CDR2 SNEGSKA (reference sequence). V was cut by 3 bases and J by 2 bases, with 15 bases left in between. CDR3 size: 15 residues. CDR3 nucleotide sequence: TGCAGTGCTAGGCCCTGGATCAGATTCACAGATACGCAGTATTTT. It translates to CSARPWIRFTDTQYF.

This clonotype was counted a few times. The chain is built from TRBV6-2 or TRBV6-3 and TRBJ2-7; TRBD1 is a possible D gene (6 bases). V was trimmed by 2 bases and J by 3 bases, leaving 11 bases between them. This CDR3 comprises 14 residues. Germline V CDR1 and CDR2: MNHEY, SVGEGT. The CDR3 loop is CASSYLGQIYEQYF. The CDR3 region has the DNA TGTGCCAGCAGTTACCTAGGACAGATCTACGAGCAGTACTTC.

This chain links TRBV7-6 with TRBJ2-7; either TRBD1 or TRBD2 may fit D (5 bases each). V dropped 5 bases and J dropped 0 bases, with 11 bases sitting between them. The CDR3 contains 14 residues. The germline CDR1 and CDR2 sequences are SGHVS and FNYEAQ. The CDR3 DNA reads TGTGCCAGCAGCCCGACCGGGACCTCCTACGAGCAGTACGTC. It specifies CASSPTGTSYEQYV.

The J gene is TRBJ1-2, the V gene TRBV4-1; 8 nucleotides align to TRBD1. This CDR3 has 13 residues. Germline V gene data show CDR1 as MGHRA and CDR2 as YSYEKL. After removal of 8 bases from V and 2 bases from J, the junction contained 4 bases not matched to a gene. The CDR3: CASAGQGNYGYTF. The CDR3 DNA reads TGCGCCAGCGCTGGACAGGGAAACTATGGCTACACCTTC.

This clonotype showed up many times. This chain connects TRBV12-3 or TRBV12-4 to TRBJ2-2, with 11 bases aligning to TRBD2. J was trimmed by 7 bases and V by 6 bases; bases with no gene match: 7. The CDR3 covers 15 residues. The CDR3 DNA sequence: TGTGCCAGCAGAGTAGCGGGGGGGCCTCACGGGGAGCTGTTTTTT. Residues: CASRVAGGPHGELFF.

In its sample, this clonotype was seen many times. The rearrangement joins TRBV5-5 to TRBJ1-1; D gene ambiguous. Between the trimmed V and J ends, which lost 1 base and 1 base, there was a span of 8 bases. The CDR3 totals 14 residues. CDR1 and CDR2 (germline): SGHKS, YYEKEE (reference sequence). The CDR3 DNA reads TGTGCCAGCAGCTTGCCGGGTACGAACACTGAAGCTTTCTTT. Its translation is CASSLPGTNTEAFF. The full variable domain, with the rest looked up from reference TRBV5-5 and TRBJ1-1, is DAGVTQSPTHLIKTRGQQVTLRCSPISGHKSVSWYQQVLGQGPQFIFQYYEKEERGRGNFPDRFSARQFPNYSSELNVNALLLGDSALYLCASSLPGTNTEAFFGQGTRLTVV.

This rearrangement joins TRBV5-1 to TRBJ2-6; 8 positions match TRBD1. V lost 4 bases and J lost 0; bases outside the gene matches: 3. CDR1 is SGHRS and CDR2 is YFSETQ in the germline V gene. CDR3 size: 16 residues. In nucleotides, the CDR3 is TGCGCCAGCAGCCCCGGGACAGGCTCTGGGGCCAACGTCCTGACTTTC. This translates into CASSPGTGSGANVLTF.

The sample holds many counts of this clonotype. This sequence joins TRBV4-1 and TRBJ2-7; TRBD1 matches at 7 bases. Germline CDR1 reads MGHRA; CDR2 reads YSYEKL. The V and J ends lost 0 bases and 1 base, in that order; junction bases with no gene match: 6. The CDR3 loop spans 16 amino acids. In DNA, the CDR3 is TGCGCCAGCAGCCAAGATCAGAACAGGGGTTCCTACGAGCAGTACGTC. Translating it yields CASSQDQNRGSYEQYV.

Worth noting for this clonotype: This may be a read error, as it is one base from a much larger clone. The chain carries TRBV7-9 and TRBJ2-7; 8 nucleotides line up with TRBD1. The germline CDR1 and CDR2 sequences are SEHNR and FQNEAQ (reference sequence). After removal of 5 bases from V and 2 bases from J, the junction contained 5 bases not matched to a gene. This CDR3 has 14 amino acids. CDR3: CASSHPGQAYEQYF. The CDR3 nucleotides are TGTGCCAGCAGCCACCCGGGACAGGCCTACGAGCAGTACTTC. The variable domain in full, with the rest retrieved from reference TRBV7-9 and TRBJ2-7, is DTGVSQNPRHKITKRGQNVTFRCDPISEHNRLYWYRQTLGQGPEFLTYFQNEAQLEKSRLLSDRFSAERPKGSFSTLEIQRTEQGDSAMYLCASSHPGQAYEQYFGPGTRLTVT.

The rearrangement uses TRBV4-3 and TRBJ2-2; 10 bases are shared with TRBD2. From germline, CDR1 is LGHNA and CDR2 YSLEER. The CDR3 spans 20 residues. Losses at the gene ends were 0 bases for V and 3 bases for J; bases not matched to a gene: 13. CDR3 DNA sequence: TGCGCCAGCAGCCAAGATCCGCCGCTAGCGGGGGCCCGGGACACCGGGGAGCTGTTTTTT. It specifies CASSQDPPLAGARDTGELFF.

This clonotype was observed at least ten times. The chain carries TRBV11-2 and TRBJ1-4, with D perhaps matching TRBD1 (6 bases). This CDR3 is 18 amino acids long. Per the germline V gene, CDR1 is SGHAT and CDR2 is FQNNGV. Trimming took 4 bases from V and 0 from J, leaving 18 bases between them. CDR3 amino acids: CASSSPLMEGATNEKLFF. Here the CDR3 DNA reads TGTGCCAGCAGCTCCCCCCTGATGGAGGGGGCAACTAATGAAAAACTGTTTTTT.

A few counts support this clonotype. This rearrangement joins TRBV7-3 to TRBJ2-1, with 7 positions matching TRBD1. The J segment lost 4 bases and the V segment lost 4 bases, leaving 13 bases of the junction unmatched. CDR3 length: 17 amino acids. The germline V gene encodes CDR1 SGHTA and CDR2 FQGTGA. CDR3 sequence: CASSSEGVTGPYNEQFF. CDR3 coding DNA: TGTGCCAGCAGCTCAGAGGGTGTGACAGGGCCATACAATGAGCAGTTCTTC.

This clonotype showed up many times. The chain joins TRBV9 to TRBJ2-2, with D unresolved. CDR3 length: 13 residues. The germline V gene has CDR1 SGDLS and CDR2 YYNGEE. The V gene lost 0 bases and the J gene lost 8 bases, with 8 bases spanning the gap. The CDR3 loop reads CASSVGLPGELFF. The CDR3 DNA is TGTGCCAGCAGCGTAGGGCTGCCGGGGGAGCTGTTTTTT.

This clonotype was observed many times. V usage is TRBV12-3 or TRBV12-4 and J usage is TRBJ1-1; unclear D gene. This CDR3 is 13 amino acids long. The germline V and J ends were trimmed by 1 base and 1 base, with 4 bases remaining between them. The CDR3 DNA sequence: TGTGCCAGCAGTTTAGGACCGAACACTGAAGCTTTCTTT. Encoded protein: CASSLGPNTEAFF.

The chain combines TRBV5-5 with TRBJ1-6, with D perhaps TRBD1 (6 bases). CDR3 length equals 16 residues. Germline V CDR1 and CDR2: SGHKS, YYEKEE (reference sequence). V lost 4 bases and J 14 bases, leaving 25 bases between the germline ends. CDR3 in DNA: TGTGCCAGCAGCCCCCGCCTCGGACAGCCCGCTCGGTCCCTCCACTTT. Translation gives CASSPRLGQPARSLHF.

The sample holds a few counts of this clonotype. The rearrangement uses TRBV7-9 and TRBJ2-3; 8 bases fit TRBD1. After removal of 1 base from V and 4 bases from J, the junction contained 7 bases not matched to a gene. CDR3 length: 16 residues. Per the germline V gene, CDR1 is SEHNR and CDR2 is FQNEAQ (reference sequence). CDR3 region: CASSLEETGVADTQYF. DNA for the CDR3: TGTGCCAGCAGCTTAGAGGAGACAGGGGTGGCAGATACGCAGTATTTT.

In this sample, this clonotype turned up a few times. The chain links TRBV4-2 to TRBJ2-2, with 10 bases fitting TRBD2. The trim removed 7 bases at V and 6 bases at J, leaving 8 bases unmatched. This CDR3 is 15 amino acids long. Germline values: CDR1 LGHNA, CDR2 YNFKEQ. The CDR3 nucleotides are TGTGCCAGCATCCCCCCGGGACTAGCGCCCGGGGAGCTGTTTTTT. Protein: CASIPPGLAPGELFF.

J is TRBJ2-5 and V is TRBV15, with TRBD1 identical over 10 bases. Trimming cost V 2 bases and J 4 bases; bases outside gene matches: 4. The CDR3 loop spans 15 amino acids. Germline loops: CDR1 LNHNV, CDR2 YYDKDF (reference sequence). The CDR3 DNA is TGTGCCACCAGCAGATCTGACAGGGGGCGAGAGACCCAGTACTTC. Translation: CATSRSDRGRETQYF.